The present T cell receptor beta chain was sequenced within a study of T cell repertoires in cytomegalovirus infection. TCRdb fed the reads into MiXCR, producing one record per CDR3 protein. The data contain 150,000 to 200,000 distinct CDR3 sequences, around 14% of them singletons. This clonotype was seen a few times. The CDR3 extends over 15 amino acids. V lost 1 base to trimming and J lost 6 bases, with 13 bases between them. This clonotype was sampled from a human donor in good health (CMV status not recorded). Some clones in this sample may be carry-over from other donors' samples. The V gene is TRBV12-3 or TRBV12-4, the J gene TRBJ2-1; unclear D gene. The sequenced sample was PBMCs. CDR3 amino acids: CASSLGLPPSNEQFF. CDR3 nucleotide sequence: TGTGCCAGCAGTTTAGGCTTACCCCCCTCCAATGAGCAGTTCTTC.